These T cell receptor beta chains were read from a single sample in a study of cytomegalovirus exposure and HLA in healthy donors. The assay was immunoSEQ multiplex PCR, and TCRdb's table has in-frame clones only and misses some. The repertoire holds roughly 180,000 clones, with around nine tenths as singletons. Sequencing input: PBMCs. The source of these receptors is a man between 25 and 39 years old in good health and CMV-seropositive. The CDR3 runs from the conserved cysteine through the conserved F or W. D genes are given only for firm matches. The listing skips clone size in some rows; elsewhere it reads once, few, many or a size class.

v_gene	abundance	j_gene	d_gene	CDR3nt	CDR3aa
TRBV5-1	.	TRBJ2-3	TRBD2	TGCGCCAGCACCTCCGGGACTAGCGGGTACCCTAGCACAGATACGCAGTATTTT	CASTSGTSGYPSTDTQYF
TRBV6-5	.	TRBJ1-5	TRBD1	TGTGCCAGCAGCCGACAGGGGGGCAATCAGCCCCAGCATTTT	CASSRQGGNQPQHF
TRBV7-3	.	TRBJ1-5	TRBD1	TGTGCCAGCAGCTTTTCGGGGACAGGGGACCAGCCCCAGCATTTT	CASSFSGTGDQPQHF
TRBV9	.	TRBJ1-1	TRBD1	TGTGCCAGCAGCCCAGGACAGGGGAGGACTGAAGCTTTCTTT	CASSPGQGRTEAFF
TRBV13	once	TRBJ2-7	TRBD2	TGTGCCAGCAGCTTCTACGGGACTACTATTTACGAGCAGTACTTC	CASSFYGTTIYEQYF
TRBV15	.	TRBJ1-5	.	TGTGCCACCAGCAGAGATTTTCAGGCCCAGCCCCAGCATTTT	CATSRDFQAQPQHF
TRBV7-6	.	TRBJ2-1	.	TGTGCCAGCAGCCGCGGCGAATTAGGCAATGAGCAGTTCTTC	CASSRGELGNEQFF
TRBV27	.	TRBJ2-7	.	TGTGCCAGCAGTTTAATAGGGAACGAGCAGTACTTC	CASSLIGNEQYF
TRBV19	.	TRBJ1-3	.	TGTGCCAGTAGTATAACAGCGAACTCTGGAAACACCATATATTTT	CASSITANSGNTIYF
TRBV4-1	.	TRBJ2-3	.	TGCGCCAGCACCCTTAGCGGAGCTAGCACAGATACGCAGTATTTT	CASTLSGASTDTQYF
TRBV28	.	TRBJ1-5	.	TGTGCCAGCAGTACCGGGCATAGCAATCAGCCCCAGCATTTT	CASSTGHSNQPQHF